These 13 T cell receptor beta chains were all obtained from the same sample, sequenced in a study of T cells generated in artificial thymic organoids. Separate semi-nested PCRs amplified TCRalpha and TCRbeta libraries using constant-region reverse primers in TRAC or TRBC. One entry per CDR3 protein, called by TCRdb with MiXCR from the 5' RACE reads. This table holds about 8,500 distinct CDR3 sequences, about 16% found once. The source material was naive CD8+ T cells from the thymus. The subset is: CD3+TCRalphabeta+CD8SP T cells; for blood, CD45RO-CCR7+ naive CD8+ T cells. The receptors originated from a human donor who gave cord blood stem cells for thymic organoid culture, a cardiac surgery patient who gave postnatal thymus, or a blood donor (not recorded which).

This clonotype is categorized as medium-sized. This chain uses TRBV12-3 or TRBV12-4 with TRBJ2-2, with D unclear. The CDR3 covers 17 residues. V lost 7 bases to trimming and J lost 1 base, with 19 bases between them. The DNA for the CDR3 is TGTGCCAGCATAACAGTGCGTGCCCCTCAGAACACCGGGGAGCTGTTTTTT. Translated, it gives CASITVRAPQNTGELFF.

By share, this clonotype ranks as medium-sized. Germline is not matched at one junction end, which may reflect a read error. The rearrangement joins TRBV12-3 or TRBV12-4 to TRBJ2-3; 8 bases match TRBD2. The CDR3 covers 17 residues. CDR3 region: CAGSSPQAGASTDTQYF. CDR3 nucleotides: TGTGCCGGCAGTTCACCTCAAGCGGGAGCGAGCACAGATACGCAGTATTTT.

The CDR3 DNA reads as TGCAGCGTCCCGGAGAGCACTAACTATGGCTACACCTTC. This sequence encodes CSVPESTNYGYTF. The gene calls are TRBV29-1 and TRBJ1-2; D unclear. From germline, CDR1 is SQVTM and CDR2 ANQGSEA. The ends were cut back, 6 bases at V and 0 bases at J, with 11 bases in the middle. The CDR3 is 13 residues long.

By share, this clonotype counts as medium-sized. This chain links TRBV30 with TRBJ1-5; TRBD1 is a possible D gene (6 bases). Per germline, CDR1 GTSNPN and CDR2 SVGIG (reference sequence). Between the trimmed V and J ends, which lost 0 bases and 2 bases, there was a span of 11 bases. There are 15 residues in the CDR3. The CDR3 reads CAWSVQGLGNQPQHF. As DNA, the CDR3 is TGTGCCTGGAGTGTCCAGGGGCTGGGCAATCAGCCCCAGCATTTT.

This clonotype was observed many times. V is TRBV28 and J is TRBJ2-5, with TRBD1 identical over 9 bases. Losses at the gene ends were 1 base for V and 7 bases for J; bases not matched to a gene: 7. Germline assignment: CDR1 MDHEN and CDR2 SYDVKM. CDR3 length equals 15 residues. The CDR3 protein is CASSLSPGQGWTQYF. The CDR3 DNA is TGTGCCAGCAGTTTATCTCCGGGACAGGGCTGGACCCAGTACTTC.

This clonotype was observed many times. The chain links TRBV12-3 or TRBV12-4 to TRBJ2-3; possibly TRBD1 for D (5 bases). Trimming removed 4 bases from V and 2 bases from J, with 10 bases in between. The CDR3 runs 14 residues. CDR3 in amino acids: CASSWVGHTDTQYF. DNA for the CDR3: TGTGCCAGCAGTTGGGTGGGGCACACAGATACGCAGTATTTT.

This clonotype was counted many times. The chain couples TRBV2 to TRBJ2-7; D tentatively fits TRBD1 or TRBD2 (5 bases each). The CDR3 runs 14 residues. Trimming shortened V by 4 bases and J by 2 bases, and 12 bases separated the two germline ends. The V gene's germline CDR1 is SNHLY and CDR2 FYNNEI. DNA of the CDR3: TGTGCCAGCAGTGGGGCAGGGAGCCCCTACGAGCAGTACTTC. Translation: CASSGAGSPYEQYF.

Comment on this clonotype: A single base separates this from a much larger clone, so it may be a read error. V gene TRBV7-9 combines with J gene TRBJ2-1; TRBD2 might be the D (5 bases). This CDR3 region has 13 residues. Germline CDR1 SEHNR, CDR2 FQNEAQ (reference sequence). The CDR3 here is CASSRSGNNERFF. CDR3 DNA: TGTGCCAGCAGCCGCAGCGGCAACAATGAGCGGTTCTTC.

This sequence joins TRBV28 and TRBJ1-2, with no clear D. Germline CDR1 reads MDHEN; CDR2 reads SYDVKM. V was pared by 1 base and J by 2 bases, with 5 bases between. CDR3 length equals 13 residues. CDR3 loop: CASSLLQNYGYTF. The DNA for the CDR3 is TGTGCCAGCAGTTTATTGCAGAACTATGGCTACACCTTC.

This clonotype is medium-sized in the sample. This chain joins TRBV12-3 or TRBV12-4 and TRBJ2-2; D call uncertain. With 3 bases removed from V and 7 bases from J, the gap between germline ends came to 6 bases. The CDR3 sequence is 12 residues long. The CDR3 loop is CASSFFGGELFF. The CDR3 DNA is TGTGCCAGCAGTTTTTTCGGCGGGGAGCTGTTTTTT.

This clonotype is categorized as medium-sized (0.01 to 0.1%). The V gene is TRBV5-1, the J gene TRBJ2-7; perhaps TRBD1 as D (5 bases). Germline V lookup: CDR1 SGHRS, CDR2 YFSETQ. V lost 4 bases to trimming and J lost 3 bases, with 17 bases between them. The CDR3 has 15 residues. CDR3: CASSPHRFPDYEQYF. CDR3 sequence (DNA): TGCGCCAGCAGCCCACACAGGTTCCCGGACTACGAGCAGTACTTC.

This clonotype was detected many times. This chain joins TRBV28 and TRBJ2-5, with D unresolved. The V end lost 5 bases, the J end lost 4 bases, and 11 bases lay between the germline ends. The CDR3 covers 13 residues. Germline-derived CDR1 and CDR2 are MDHEN and SYDVKM. The chain's CDR3 is CASSRRVSETQYF. DNA of the CDR3: TGTGCCAGCAGTCGTCGGGTATCAGAGACCCAGTACTTC.

This clonotype has just a few counts. This rearrangement joins TRBV2 to TRBJ2-4; D is perhaps TRBD1 (6 bases). Trimming took 2 bases from V and 2 from J, leaving 7 bases between them. The CDR3 is 14 amino acids. The germline CDR1 and CDR2 sequences are SNHLY and FYNNEI. The CDR3 nucleotides are TGTGCCAGCAGTGAAACAGGGACCAAAAACATTCAGTACTTC. This sequence encodes CASSETGTKNIQYF.